The next 28 T cell receptor beta chains were all read from a single sample in a study of control samples from healthy donors and cancer patients. Libraries were prepared by immunoSEQ multiplex PCR; TCRdb keeps only in-frame clonotypes and omits some of them. The sample carries more than 75,000 clones, 75% to 85% recorded once. Sequenced input: blood. These TCRs come from a woman between 25 and 40 years old in good health.

The rearrangement links TRBV5-1 to TRBJ2-5; 12 bases align to TRBD1. J gave up 1 base and V 5 bases, and 12 bases lay outside the gene matches. The germline V gene encodes CDR1 SGHRS and CDR2 YFSETQ. This CDR3 is 18 amino acids long. CDR3 nucleotides: TGCGCCAGCAGGTCTCCGGGACAGGGGGCTTTACCCCAAGAGACCCAGTACTTC. Amino acid sequence: CASRSPGQGALPQETQYF.

This clone occurred a few times. This chain joins TRBV12-3 or TRBV12-4 and TRBJ2-1; D not certain. V was pared by 5 bases and J by 10 bases, with 9 bases between. This CDR3 contains 11 residues. CDR3: CASSALGEQFF. The CDR3 DNA reads TGTGCCAGCAGTGCCTTGGGGGAGCAGTTCTTC.

This rearrangement joins TRBV6-4 to TRBJ2-4; 7 nucleotides agree with TRBD1. The CDR3 has 14 amino acids. Germline V gene data show CDR1 as MRHNA and CDR2 as SNTAGT. The trim removed 0 bases at V and 6 bases at J, leaving 2 bases unmatched. This CDR3 reads CASSDSAGGNIQYF. The CDR3 DNA is TGTGCCAGCAGTGACTCGGCAGGGGGAAACATTCAGTACTTC.

With regard to this clone: Mismatch with germline at one junction end may stem from a read error. The same CDR3 also results from other DNA sequences found in this sample. The chain employs TRBV6-1 and TRBJ2-7; 8 bases map to TRBD1. The CDR3 consists of 16 residues. Germline loops: CDR1 MNHNS, CDR2 SASEGT. The CDR3 is CASSGTRQGKTYEQYF. DNA for the CDR3: TGTGCCAGCAGTGGAACCCGACAGGGGAAGACCTATGAGCAGTACTTC.

In nucleotides, the CDR3 is TGTGCCAGCAGTGTAAACCCGACGGTTATCAGCTCCTACGAGCAGTACTTC. Its translation: CASSVNPTVISSYEQYF. V is TRBV27 and J is TRBJ2-7; D is uncertain. The CDR3 runs 17 residues. Trimming removed 5 bases from V and 0 bases from J, with 20 bases in between. Germline V gene data show CDR1 as MNHEY and CDR2 as SMNVEV (reference sequence).

The chain couples TRBV12-3 or TRBV12-4 to TRBJ1-1, with 9 bases that match TRBD1. This CDR3 region has 11 residues. Trimming at V came to 5 bases and at J to 8 bases, leaving 0 bases not matched to a gene. CDR3 sequence (DNA): TGTGCCAGCAGTGACAGGGGGGAAGCTTTCTTT. It encodes CASSDRGEAFF.

The gene calls are TRBV3-1 (or the pseudogene TRBV3-2) and TRBJ1-1, with D perhaps matching TRBD1 (5 bases). This CDR3 contains 14 residues. Germline-derived CDR1 and CDR2 are LGHDT and YNNKEL (reference sequence). The V end was cut by 3 bases, the J end by 11 bases, with 19 bases between. This CDR3 is CASSQGTATGGAFF. CDR3 nucleotide sequence: TGTGCCAGCAGCCAGGGGACGGCTACCGGTGGGGCTTTCTTT.

This clone is labeled as medium-sized (0.01 to 0.1%). This same CDR3 is encoded by further DNA sequences in the sample. The CDR3 nucleotides read TGCGCCAGCAGCCAAAGTAGGGGAGGGGGTGGTTCACCCCTCCACTTT. Amino acids: CASSQSRGGGGSPLHF. The chain uses TRBV4-3 and TRBJ1-6; tentatively, D is TRBD1 (6 bases). Deletions cut 2 bases from V and 9 bases from J, with 17 bases between. The CDR3 runs 16 residues. Germline loops: CDR1 LGHNA, CDR2 YSLEER.

The V and J genes are TRBV18 and TRBJ1-2; 7 bases map to TRBD1. The trim removed 0 bases at V and 4 bases at J, leaving 5 bases unmatched. Germline V gene lookup returns CDR1 KGHSH and CDR2 LQKENI. The CDR3 extends over 15 amino acids. Here the CDR3 DNA reads TGTGCCAGCTCACCACCGGGACAGCCGATCTATGGCTACACCTTC. Residues: CASSPPGQPIYGYTF.

V usage is TRBV25-1 and J usage is TRBJ2-6; no firm D call. The CDR3 is made up of 17 amino acids. From germline, CDR1 is MGHDK and CDR2 SYGVNS. Trimming removed 5 bases from V and 1 base from J, with 15 bases in between. CDR3 residues: CASSKRGGLSGANVLTF. The CDR3 nucleotides are TGTGCCAGCAGTAAGCGTGGTGGTTTGTCTGGGGCCAACGTCCTGACTTTC.

The gene calls are TRBV6-2 or TRBV6-3 and TRBJ1-2; D is undetermined. The CDR3 spans 15 residues. Germline V lookup: CDR1 MNHEY, CDR2 SVGEGT. Between the trimmed V and J ends, which lost 0 bases and 0 bases, there was a span of 8 bases. CDR3 sequence reads: CASSYSTVANYGYTF. DNA of the CDR3: TGTGCCAGCAGTTACTCGACTGTAGCTAACTATGGCTACACCTTC.

This rearrangement joins TRBV12-3 or TRBV12-4 to TRBJ2-3; D is ambiguous. Trimming took 5 bases from V and 5 from J, leaving 5 bases between them. This CDR3 spans 11 amino acids. The CDR3 sequence: CASSLKDTQYF. Written as DNA, the CDR3 is TGTGCCAGCAGTCTCAAAGATACGCAGTATTTT.

The V call is TRBV3-1 (or the pseudogene TRBV3-2), the J call TRBJ2-3; possibly TRBD1 or TRBD2 for D (5 bases each). V lost 1 base, J lost 13 bases, and 15 bases lay in between. This CDR3 is 13 amino acids long. The germline gives CDR1 LGHDT, CDR2 YNNKEL (reference sequence). CDR3 loop: CASSQGVGQREYF. The CDR3 DNA reads as TGTGCCAGCAGCCAAGGCGTGGGGCAGAGGGAGTATTTT.

V is TRBV11-2 and J is TRBJ1-2, with D perhaps TRBD1 (6 bases). The V gene lost 1 base and the J gene lost 3 bases, with 9 bases spanning the gap. CDR3 length: 14 amino acids. CDR1 SGHAT and CDR2 FQNNGV come from the germline V gene. Here the CDR3 reads CASSLARTDYGYTF. The CDR3 DNA reads as TGTGCCAGCAGCTTAGCCAGGACAGACTATGGCTACACCTTC.

This sequence joins TRBV27 and TRBJ2-7, with TRBD2 matching 8 bases. V lost 0 bases to trimming and J lost 2 bases; unmatched junction nucleotides: 12. This CDR3 is built from 18 residues. Germline CDR1 reads MNHEY; CDR2 reads SMNVEV (reference sequence). The CDR3 nucleotides read TGTGCCAGCAGTTTATCGATGGTAACAGCGGGAGACCCCTACGAGCAGTACTTC. Translation gives CASSLSMVTAGDPYEQYF.

The V and J genes are TRBV7-8 and TRBJ2-3, with 8 bases fitting TRBD2. With V trimmed by 5 bases and J by 2 bases, 6 bases remained unmatched. This CDR3 spans 15 amino acids. The germline gives CDR1 SGHVS, CDR2 FQNEAQ. In DNA form, the CDR3 reads TGTGCCAGCAGCAACGGACTAGCATTCACAGATACGCAGTATTTT. Translated, it gives CASSNGLAFTDTQYF.

This clone has just a few counts. The chain joins TRBV2 to TRBJ1-2; 11 nucleotides align to TRBD1. With 1 base clipped from V and 7 bases from J, the junction kept 2 bases outside the gene matches. The CDR3 is made up of 14 amino acids. Germline V lookup: CDR1 SNHLY, CDR2 FYNNEI. CDR3 residues: CASSEGGQGAGYTF. CDR3 coding DNA: TGTGCCAGCAGTGAAGGTGGACAGGGGGCTGGCTACACCTTC.

This sequence joins TRBV6-5 and TRBJ1-6, with no clear D. Per germline, CDR1 MNHEY and CDR2 SVGAGI. The CDR3 has 15 amino acids. V lost 4 bases and J 6 bases, leaving 13 bases between the germline ends. CDR3 residues: CASSFDRWGNSPLHF. The CDR3 DNA is TGTGCCAGCAGTTTCGATAGGTGGGGTAATTCACCCCTCCACTTT.

The chain recombines TRBV18 with TRBJ1-1; D not resolved. The CDR3 consists of 13 residues. Germline CDR1 is KGHSH and CDR2 is LQKENI. Trimming shortened V by 4 bases and J by 5 bases, and 11 bases separated the two germline ends. CDR3 DNA sequence: TGTGCCAGCTCACACCCGGGTGGTACTGAAGCTTTCTTT. Protein product: CASSHPGGTEAFF.

The table lists this clone with a few counts. The chain recombines TRBV2 with TRBJ1-2; 7 bases fit TRBD1. CDR3 length: 14 amino acids. Germline trimming cut 6 bases from V and 4 bases from J; bases unmatched to any gene: 8. Germline CDR1 and CDR2: SNHLY and FYNNEI. DNA for the CDR3: TGTGCCAGCAGACCTGACAGGGTGGGCTATGGCTACACCTTC. Translated, it gives CASRPDRVGYGYTF.

The rearrangement joins TRBV6-2 or TRBV6-3 to TRBJ1-1, with D uncertain. The CDR3 has 14 amino acids. Germline CDR1 reads MNHEY; CDR2 reads SVGEGT. The V and J ends lost 5 bases and 3 bases respectively, with 13 bases between them. CDR3 residues: CASSRPRADTEAFF. Here the CDR3 DNA reads TGTGCCAGCAGTCGTCCGAGGGCGGACACTGAAGCTTTCTTT.

The rearrangement joins TRBV10-3 to TRBJ2-1; tentative D call: TRBD1 (6 bases). CDR1 is ENHRY and CDR2 is SYGVKD in the germline V gene. V was clipped by 2 bases and J by 5 bases, with 10 bases between them. The CDR3 covers 14 residues. The CDR3 nucleotides are TGTGCCATCAGTGAGCACCGGGACAACAATGAGCAGTTCTTC. Encoded protein: CAISEHRDNNEQFF.

This chain uses TRBV10-1 with TRBJ2-1; weak D call: TRBD2 (5 bases). The CDR3 totals 15 residues. V was cut by 2 bases and J by 10 bases, with 18 bases left in between. The germline V gene encodes CDR1 WNHNN and CDR2 SYGVQD (reference sequence). Here the CDR3 DNA reads TGCGCCAGCAGTGAGGATATGTGGCGGGCCGCGGAGCAGTTCTTC. Its translation is CASSEDMWRAAEQFF.

This rearrangement joins TRBV7-9 to TRBJ1-6, with D perhaps matching TRBD1 (6 bases). This CDR3 region has 15 residues. Germline CDR1 is SEHNR and CDR2 is FQNEAQ (reference sequence). The ends were cut back, 5 bases at V and 5 bases at J, with 13 bases in the middle. The DNA of the CDR3 is TGTGCCAGCAGCAAATTGACAGGAAATAATTCACCCCTCCACTTT. Amino acids: CASSKLTGNNSPLHF. Variable domain in full (rest from reference TRBV7-9 and TRBJ1-6): DTGVSQNPRHKITKRGQNVTFRCDPISEHNRLYWYRQTLGQGPEFLTYFQNEAQLEKSRLLSDRFSAERPKGSFSTLEIQRTEQGDSAMYLCASSKLTGNNSPLHFGNGTRLTVT.

The chain carries TRBV6-5 and TRBJ1-1; the D gene is possibly TRBD1 (6 bases). CDR3 length: 15 residues. The germline V gene has CDR1 MNHEY and CDR2 SVGAGI. Between the trimmed V and J ends, which lost 0 bases and 5 bases, there was a span of 13 bases. The CDR3: CASSYSGRGGTEAFF. Written as DNA, the CDR3 is TGTGCCAGCAGTTACTCAGGGCGAGGGGGGACTGAAGCTTTCTTT.

This sequence joins TRBV19 and TRBJ1-4; 8 bases agree with TRBD1. The CDR3 has 17 residues. From germline, CDR1 is LNHDA and CDR2 SQIVND (reference sequence). V shed 1 base, J shed 7 bases, and the junction held 11 bases outside the gene matches. The chain's CDR3 is CASSIGQGAARGEKLFF. CDR3 sequence (DNA): TGTGCCAGTAGTATAGGGCAGGGGGCCGCGAGAGGTGAAAAACTGTTTTTT.

The CDR3 nucleotides are TGCGCCAGCAGCACCTCAGGGACAGGGGGCAACGCTGAAGCTTTCTTT. Amino acid sequence: CASSTSGTGGNAEAFF. The V gene is TRBV5-1, the J gene TRBJ1-1, with 12 bases aligning to TRBD1. There are 16 residues in the CDR3. Trimming removed 4 bases from V and 6 bases from J; junction bases left unmatched: 10. Germline V CDR1 and CDR2: SGHRS, YFSETQ.

V gene TRBV6-1 combines with J gene TRBJ1-2; 9 bases are shared with TRBD1. The CDR3 loop spans 16 amino acids. CDR1 and CDR2 (germline): MNHNS, SASEGT. Losses at the gene ends were 4 bases for V and 5 bases for J; bases not matched to a gene: 11. CDR3 sequence: CASSGEQGALGYGYTF. The CDR3 DNA reads TGTGCCAGCAGTGGCGAACAGGGGGCGTTGGGTTATGGCTACACCTTC.